This T cell receptor (beta chain) stems from a study of blood T cell repertoires in COVID-19. Study information: In each case, the material was cDNA or gDNA derived from T cells, B-cell-depleted T cells, or PBMCs.

This clone has just one count. Original handling: Researchers report that nucleated cell counts were estimated from reference gene primer amplification. Measured with immunoSEQ multiplex PCR; TCRdb has only the in-frame clones, and not every one. The V and J calls and clone size were taken over from that table, and D and trimming were inferred from the DNA. Of under 450,000 clones in the sample, 70% to 90% were seen once. The germline V and J ends were trimmed by 5 bases and 0 bases, with 14 bases remaining between them. CDR1 and CDR2 (germline): MNHEY, SMNVEV (reference sequence). The CDR3 runs 16 residues.

The source of this sequence is a man aged 25 to 40 who had recovered from COVID-19. The V and J genes are TRBV27 and TRBJ2-1; possible D gene TRBD1, 5 bases. Sample: PBMCs or T cells enriched from blood (not recorded which). The DNA for the CDR3 is TGTGCCAGCAGTCCGCTGGACACAATCTCCTACAATGAGCAGTTCTTC. Residues: CASSPLDTISYNEQFF.